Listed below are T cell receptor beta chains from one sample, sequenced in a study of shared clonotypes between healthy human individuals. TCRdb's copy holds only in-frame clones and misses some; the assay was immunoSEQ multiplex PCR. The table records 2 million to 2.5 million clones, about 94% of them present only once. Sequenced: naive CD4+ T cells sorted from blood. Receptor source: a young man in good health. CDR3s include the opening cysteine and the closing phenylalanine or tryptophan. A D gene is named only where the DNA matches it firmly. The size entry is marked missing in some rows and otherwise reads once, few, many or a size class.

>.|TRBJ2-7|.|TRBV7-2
TGTGCCAGCAGCTTAGCGGCGGGCGGCAGCTACGAGCAGTACTTC
CASSLAAGGSYEQYF
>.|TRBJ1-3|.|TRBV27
TGTGCCAGCAGCAGCGACGGCCTCTCTGGAAACACCATATATTTT
CASSSDGLSGNTIYF
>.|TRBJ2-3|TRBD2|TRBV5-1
TGCGCCAGCAGCTTGAGTCTAGCGGGGGGAACTAGCACAGATACGCAGTATTTT
CASSLSLAGGTSTDTQYF
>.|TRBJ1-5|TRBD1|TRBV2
TGTGCCAGCAGTGAAGTCCGGGACAGGGGGTTAAGGCCCCAGCATTTT
CASSEVRDRGLRPQHF
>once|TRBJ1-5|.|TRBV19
TGTGCCAGTAGTATCTCCCCCTCAAATCAGCCCCAGCATTTT
CASSISPSNQPQHF
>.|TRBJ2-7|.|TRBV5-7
TGTGCCAGCAGCTTGATTAGGGTGTTGTTCGACGAGCAGTACTTC
CASSLIRVLFDEQYF
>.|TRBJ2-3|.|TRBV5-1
TGCGCCAGCAGCTCCTCAGACAGGGAGGGAACAGATACGCAGTATTTT
CASSSSDREGTDTQYF
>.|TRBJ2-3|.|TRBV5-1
TGCGCCAGCAACCCGAGGACGTCAGATACGCAGTATTTT
CASNPRTSDTQYF
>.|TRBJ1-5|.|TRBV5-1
TGCGCCAGCAGCCCCGCGGGTGGCAATCAGCCCCAGCATTTT
CASSPAGGNQPQHF
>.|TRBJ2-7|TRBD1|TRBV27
TGTGCCAGCAGTTTTCGACAGGGCTGGTACGAGCAGTACTTC
CASSFRQGWYEQYF
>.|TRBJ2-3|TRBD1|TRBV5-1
TGCGCCAGCAGCTTGGGTGACAGGGAAAGCACAGATACGCAGTATTTT
CASSLGDRESTDTQYF
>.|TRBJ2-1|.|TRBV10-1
TGCGCCAGCAGTCCGGGATCCTTCAACCTTAATGAGCAGTTCTTC
CASSPGSFNLNEQFF
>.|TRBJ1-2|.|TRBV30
TGTGCCTGGAGTCGAAACAGAAGGGGCTACACCTTC
CAWSRNRRGYTF
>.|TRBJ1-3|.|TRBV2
TGTGCCAGCAGTGAATCTAACCCCAGCTTCTCTGGAAACACCATATATTTT
CASSESNPSFSGNTIYF
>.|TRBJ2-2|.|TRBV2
TGTGCCAGCACAGGGGAAAGGAACACCGGGGAGCTGTTTTTT
CASTGERNTGELFF
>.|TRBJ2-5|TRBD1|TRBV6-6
TGTGCCAGCAGTTACCGGGGACAGGGCCAAGAGACCCAGTACTTC
CASSYRGQGQETQYF
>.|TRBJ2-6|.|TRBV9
TGTGCCAGCAGTGTCGCGGGGACAGGGGCCAACGTCCTGACTTTC
CASSVAGTGANVLTF
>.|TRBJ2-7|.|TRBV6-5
TGTGCCAGCACTTCAAACTACGAGCAGTACTTC
CASTSNYEQYF
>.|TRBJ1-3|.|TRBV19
TGTGCCAGTAGTACCCTAATTGGCTCTGGAAACACCATATATTTT
CASSTLIGSGNTIYF
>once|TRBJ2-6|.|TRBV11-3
TGTGCCAGCAGCCTCCAAGGGGCCAACGTCCTGACTTTC
CASSLQGANVLTF
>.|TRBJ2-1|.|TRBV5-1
TGCGCCAGCAGCTTGCGTCAGGGGAGCTCCTACAATGAGCAGTTCTTC
CASSLRQGSSYNEQFF
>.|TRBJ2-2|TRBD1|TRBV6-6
TGTGCCAGCAGTCGTGGACAGGATATAATCACCGGGGAGCTGTTTTTT
CASSRGQDIITGELFF
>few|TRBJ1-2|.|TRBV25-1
TGTGCCAGCAGTTCACCACATCCCCTGTATGGCTACACCTTC
CASSSPHPLYGYTF
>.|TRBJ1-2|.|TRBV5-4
TGTGCCAGCAGCTTGGGTGGGGGAAATTCACAACTATTCTATGGCTACACCTTC
CASSLGGGNSQLFYGYTF
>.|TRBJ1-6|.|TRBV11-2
TGTGCCAGCAGCTCCAGCCTAAATAATTCACCCCTCCACTTT
CASSSSLNNSPLHF
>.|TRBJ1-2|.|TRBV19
TGTGCCAGTAAGGACGGCAGGGGCTGGGGCTACACCTTC
CASKDGRGWGYTF
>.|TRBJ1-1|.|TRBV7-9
TGTGCCAGCAGCTTAGTTAGGGGCACTGAAGCTTTCTTT
CASSLVRGTEAFF
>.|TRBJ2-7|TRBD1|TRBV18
TGTGCCAGCCGCTTCACAGGGGTAGGCGAGCAGTACTTC
CASRFTGVGEQYF
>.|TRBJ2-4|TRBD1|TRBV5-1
TGCGCCAGCAGCTTGGGAGGACAGGGTTCCGGAAACATTCAGTACTTC
CASSLGGQGSGNIQYF
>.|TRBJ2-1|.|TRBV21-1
TGTGCCAGCAGCAAAGCCCAGGGAAAACGCTCCTACAATGAGCAGTTCTTC
CASSKAQGKRSYNEQFF
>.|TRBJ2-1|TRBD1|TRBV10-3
TGTGCCATCAGTGAGGACAGGGTAGCGCCGGAGCAGTTCTTC
CAISEDRVAPEQFF
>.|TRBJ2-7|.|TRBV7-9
TGTGCCAGCAGCGCCCGGCTAGCGAGCTACGAGCAGTACTTC
CASSARLASYEQYF
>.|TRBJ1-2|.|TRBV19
TGTGCCAGTAGGGGGGTCGGGGCCAACTATGGCTACACCTTC
CASRGVGANYGYTF
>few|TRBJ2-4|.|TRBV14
TGTGCCAGCAGCCAAGTTCGAGACATTCAGTACTTC
CASSQVRDIQYF
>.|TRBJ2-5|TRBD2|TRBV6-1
TGTGCCAGCAGGCGGGGGGGATCCCAAGAGACCCAGTACTTC
CASRRGGSQETQYF
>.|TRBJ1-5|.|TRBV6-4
TGTGCCAGCAAGTCCCAGGCAGGGACCTCGCTATTCGATCAGCCCCAGCATTTT
CASKSQAGTSLFDQPQHF
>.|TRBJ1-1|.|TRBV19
TGTGCCAGTAGTATAATCAGTGCAATGAACACTGAAGCTTTCTTT
CASSIISAMNTEAFF
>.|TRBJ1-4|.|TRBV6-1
TGTGCCAGCAGGGGGGGAGATGCAACTAATGAAAAACTGTTTTTT
CASRGGDATNEKLFF
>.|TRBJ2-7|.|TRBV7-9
TGTGCCAGCAGCTCGAGATGGATGCCCTTCGTCTACGAGCAGTACTTC
CASSSRWMPFVYEQYF
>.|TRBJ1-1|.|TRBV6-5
TGTGCCAGCAGTTACGGGAAGACGGGGACTGAAGCTTTCTTT
CASSYGKTGTEAFF
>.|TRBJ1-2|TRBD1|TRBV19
TGTGCCAGTAGTACCACGTCGGGACAGGCAGCATACGGCTACACCTTC
CASSTTSGQAAYGYTF
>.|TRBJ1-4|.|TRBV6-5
TGTGCCAGCAGTACGGATAGGGGAAAACTGTTTTTT
CASSTDRGKLFF
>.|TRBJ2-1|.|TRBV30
TGTGCCTGGAGTAGGACGACGGGTGAGCAGTTCTTC
CAWSRTTGEQFF
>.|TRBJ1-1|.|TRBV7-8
TGTGCCAGCAGCTTAGCTTGGATGGGTTCGGCACCTGAAGCTTTCTTT
CASSLAWMGSAPEAFF
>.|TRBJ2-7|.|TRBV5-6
TGTGCCAGCAGCTTGGACTCAAGCTTCTCTTCCTACGAGCAGTACTTC
CASSLDSSFSSYEQYF
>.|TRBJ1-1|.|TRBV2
TGTGCCAGCAGTGTAATGGGTGACACTGAAGCTTTCTTT
CASSVMGDTEAFF
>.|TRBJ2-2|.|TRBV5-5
TGTGCCAGCAGCTCCCTTGTCTCTTGGACGACCGGGGAGCTGTTTTTT
CASSSLVSWTTGELFF